The 31 T cell receptor beta chains below all came from one sample that was sequenced in a study of cytotoxic CD8 clonotypes in ibrutinib-treated CLL. The data were produced by immunoSEQ multiplex PCR, yet TCRdb's version contains in-frame clones alone and is incomplete. The data show almost 85,000 clones, 70% to 90% seen once. Sequenced here: PBMCs, sampled before ibrutinib treatment. These receptors all come from a human donor with chronic lymphocytic leukemia.

The CDR3 coding sequence is TGTGCCACTTCCGGGGTCAATGAGCAGTTCTTC. Translated, it gives CATSGVNEQFF. The rearrangement uses TRBV10-3 and TRBJ2-1; TRBD2 is a possible D gene (5 bases). Trimming left V 10 bases short and J 6 bases short, with 10 bases between. This CDR3 region has 11 residues. Germline-derived CDR1 and CDR2 are ENHRY and SYGVKD.

The gene calls are TRBV29-1 and TRBJ2-7; 9 bases align to TRBD2. Germline trimming cut 6 bases from V and 7 bases from J; bases unmatched to any gene: 22. The CDR3 has 17 amino acids. CDR1 and CDR2 from the germline V gene are SQVTM and ANQGSEA. This chain's CDR3 is CSVLGVEREASPWEQYF. The CDR3 DNA follows: TGCAGCGTACTGGGGGTGGAGCGGGAGGCCTCTCCGTGGGAGCAGTACTTC.

The rearrangement links TRBV9 to TRBJ1-2, with D possibly TRBD1 on 6 matching bases. This CDR3 has 15 amino acids. CDR1 is SGDLS, CDR2 YYNGEE, per germline. V was pared by 0 bases and J by 6 bases, with 15 bases between. The CDR3 DNA reads as TGTGCCAGCAGCGTAGGGTTCTCGGGGGGCGATGGCTACACCTTC. It is translated as CASSVGFSGGDGYTF.

The chain employs TRBV7-6 and TRBJ1-1; D not resolved. CDR3 length equals 14 residues. Germline V CDR1 and CDR2: SGHVS, FNYEAQ. Between the trimmed V and J ends, which lost 6 bases and 1 base, there was a span of 12 bases. CDR3 amino acids: CASSGPGANTEAFF. Written as DNA, the CDR3 is TGTGCCAGCAGTGGGCCGGGAGCGAACACTGAAGCTTTCTTT.

The V call is TRBV30, the J call TRBJ1-1; no clear D. This CDR3 comprises 14 residues. Trimming cost V 2 bases and J 4 bases, with 14 bases left between them. In germline, CDR1 is GTSNPN, CDR2 SVGIG (reference sequence). CDR3 in amino acids: CAWSHEGLSTEAFF. CDR3 sequence (DNA): TGTGCCTGGAGTCACGAGGGCTTGAGCACTGAAGCTTTCTTT.

V is TRBV18 and J is TRBJ2-7, with 7 bases matching TRBD1. The CDR3 has 13 amino acids. Germline V gene lookup returns CDR1 KGHSH and CDR2 LQKENI. V shed 5 bases and J 3 bases; nucleotides not matched to a gene: 4. This chain's CDR3 is CASSSGQFYEQYF. The CDR3 DNA reads as TGTGCCAGCTCATCGGGACAGTTCTACGAGCAGTACTTC.

The chain carries TRBV19 and TRBJ1-2, with TRBD1 matching 7 bases. The CDR3 has 13 amino acids. J lost 5 bases, V lost 4 bases, and 4 bases had no gene match. Per germline, CDR1 LNHDA and CDR2 SQIVND (reference sequence). CDR3 protein: CASSTSQGYGYTF. The CDR3 DNA reads TGTGCCAGTAGTACTTCACAGGGGTATGGCTACACCTTC.

The J gene is TRBJ2-7, the V gene TRBV6-5; no clear D gene. The CDR3 loop spans 12 amino acids. The V gene's germline CDR1 is MNHEY and CDR2 SVGAGI. Trimming took off 6 bases at V and 2 bases at J, with 8 bases between the two ends. CDR3 bases: TGTGCCAGCAGAAGTCCGACCTACGAGCAGTACTTC. It translates to CASRSPTYEQYF.

A single count supports this clone. J is TRBJ2-7 and V is TRBV6-1; TRBD2 aligns across 7 bases. V dropped 5 bases and J dropped 5; count of bases not matched to a gene: 9. The CDR3 consists of 14 residues. CDR1 is MNHNS, CDR2 SASEGT, per germline. The CDR3 reads CASSPLGGVNEQYF. The CDR3 region has the DNA TGTGCCAGCAGTCCACTGGGGGGGGTCAACGAGCAGTACTTC.

The V call is TRBV11-3, the J call TRBJ2-2; no reliable D call. CDR3 length equals 15 residues. Germline assignment: CDR1 SGHNT and CDR2 YENEEA. V was clipped by 0 bases and J by 4 bases, with 9 bases between them. CDR3 sequence (DNA): TGTGCCAGCAGCTTAGAATACGACCTCACCGGGGAGCTGTTTTTT. Its translation is CASSLEYDLTGELFF.

The V call is TRBV5-4, the J call TRBJ2-7; D is perhaps TRBD2 (5 bases). V was trimmed by 5 bases and J by 1 base, leaving 16 bases between them. The CDR3 runs to 15 residues. The germline gives CDR1 SGHNT, CDR2 YYREEE (reference sequence). CDR3: CASSSIPPGSYEQYF. The CDR3 bases are TGTGCCAGCAGTTCAATACCCCCGGGATCCTACGAGCAGTACTTC.

The chain carries TRBV7-3 and TRBJ2-6, with TRBD1 matching 9 bases. V trimming: 1 base; J trimming: 4 bases; junction bases outside the gene matches: 26. The CDR3 contains 24 residues. Germline-derived CDR1 and CDR2 are SGHTA and FQGTGA. DNA for the CDR3: TGTGCCAGCAGCTTAATCTATCCGGGACAGGGACATCCAGGGGCCAAGTGGGGGGCCAACGTCCTGACTTTC. Amino acid sequence: CASSLIYPGQGHPGAKWGANVLTF. Together with reference TRBV7-3 and TRBJ2-6, the CDR3 gives the full variable domain: GAGVSQTPSNKVTEKGKYVELRCDPISGHTALYWYRQSLGQGPEFLIYFQGTGAADDSGLPNDRFFAVRPEGSVSTLKIQRTERGDSAVYLCASSLIYPGQGHPGAKWGANVLTFGAGSRLTVL.

J is TRBJ1-5 and V is TRBV6-6, with unresolved D. The CDR3 has 13 residues. V shed 5 bases and J shed 3 bases, with 8 bases lying between them. Per the germline V gene, CDR1 is MNHNY and CDR2 is SVGAGI (reference sequence). The CDR3 loop reads CASSRSFNQPQHF. The DNA of the CDR3 is TGTGCCAGCAGTCGGTCTTTCAATCAGCCCCAGCATTTT.

This clone was seen a few times. The chain is built from TRBV30 and TRBJ2-7; 7 bases fit TRBD2. The J segment lost 7 bases and the V segment lost 3 bases, leaving 12 bases of the junction unmatched. This CDR3 is 14 amino acids long. From germline, CDR1 is GTSNPN and CDR2 SVGIG (reference sequence). DNA for the CDR3: TGTGCCTGGAGAAAAACCAGCGGGACTTGGGAGCAGTACTTC. It codes for CAWRKTSGTWEQYF. Looking up the rest from reference TRBV30 and TRBJ2-7 gives the full variable domain: SQTIHQWPATLVQPVGSPLSLECTVEGTSNPNLYWYRQAAGRGLQLLFYSVGIGQISSEVPQNLSASRPQDRQFILSSKKLLLSDSGFYLCAWRKTSGTWEQYFGPGTRLTVT.

This chain uses TRBV6-5 with TRBJ2-7; D ambiguous. CDR3 size: 12 residues. Trimming removed 6 bases at V and 3 bases at J, with 9 bases between. Germline assignment: CDR1 MNHEY and CDR2 SVGAGI. Here the CDR3 reads CASRDQNYEQYF. DNA of the CDR3: TGTGCCAGCAGGGACCAAAACTACGAGCAGTACTTC.

The chain has TRBV7-2 and TRBJ2-7; D is perhaps TRBD2 (5 bases). V dropped 3 bases and J dropped 0 bases, with 9 bases sitting between them. The CDR3 loop spans 14 amino acids. Germline-derived CDR1 and CDR2 are SGHTA and FQGNSA. The CDR3 region is CASSFSGSSYEQYF. The CDR3 DNA is TGTGCCAGCAGCTTTTCGGGGAGCTCCTACGAGCAGTACTTC.

This chain connects TRBV29-1 to TRBJ1-1, with 9 positions matching TRBD1. V was clipped by 5 bases and J by 6 bases; unmatched bases: 7. In germline, CDR1 is SQVTM, CDR2 ANQGSEA. The CDR3 length is 13 residues. The CDR3 region is CSVYRTGASEAFF. The CDR3 bases are TGCAGCGTTTATAGGACAGGGGCTTCTGAAGCTTTCTTT.

The CDR3 loop reads CASSVVGWNTEAFF. The DNA for the CDR3 is TGTGCCAGCAGCGTAGTTGGATGGAACACTGAAGCTTTCTTT. V gene TRBV9 combines with J gene TRBJ1-1; no reliable D call. Germline loops: CDR1 SGDLS, CDR2 YYNGEE. Deletions cut 0 bases from V and 1 base from J, with 7 bases between. This CDR3 has 14 residues.

The rearrangement uses TRBV28 and TRBJ2-7; possible D gene TRBD2, 5 bases. The CDR3 consists of 16 residues. Germline assignment: CDR1 MDHEN and CDR2 SYDVKM. Trimming left V 6 bases short and J 5 bases short, with 23 bases between. CDR3 sequence: CASRSSDYPTGHEQYF. CDR3 nucleotides: TGTGCCAGCAGGTCTTCCGACTATCCGACCGGCCACGAGCAGTACTTC.

The gene calls are TRBV7-9 and TRBJ1-1; 8 nucleotides align to TRBD1. The V and J ends lost 5 bases and 1 base, in that order; junction bases with no gene match: 3. Per germline, CDR1 SEHNR and CDR2 FQNEAQ (reference sequence). CDR3 length: 14 amino acids. CDR3 DNA sequence: TGTGCCAGCAGCGAAACAGGGGGGAACACTGAAGCTTTCTTT. This gives the protein CASSETGGNTEAFF.

The chain couples TRBV9 to TRBJ1-1; D unclear. V dropped 0 bases and J dropped 1 base, with 4 bases sitting between them. CDR3 size: 13 residues. Looked up from germline, CDR1 is SGDLS and CDR2 is YYNGEE. CDR3 bases: TGTGCCAGCAGCGTAGGAGCGAACACTGAAGCTTTCTTT. Protein: CASSVGANTEAFF.

The chain couples TRBV30 to TRBJ2-3, with TRBD2 identical over 8 bases. This CDR3 contains 14 residues. Per the germline V gene, CDR1 is GTSNPN and CDR2 is SVGIG (reference sequence). J lost 4 bases, V lost 4 bases, and 7 bases had no gene match. The CDR3 DNA reads as TGTGCCTGGAATAGCGGGACTGTCTCAGATACGCAGTATTTT. It yields the protein CAWNSGTVSDTQYF. The full variable domain, in which reference TRBV30 and TRBJ2-3 provide the parts outside the CDR3, is SQTIHQWPATLVQPVGSPLSLECTVEGTSNPNLYWYRQAAGRGLQLLFYSVGIGQISSEVPQNLSASRPQDRQFILSSKKLLLSDSGFYLCAWNSGTVSDTQYFGPGTRLTVL.

The chain is built from TRBV2 and TRBJ2-1; a possible D gene is TRBD2 (5 bases). The CDR3 spans 14 residues. Trimming took 9 bases from V and 4 from J, leaving 16 bases between them. Germline CDR1 reads SNHLY; CDR2 reads FYNNEI. CDR3 loop: CASPAIAQYNEQFF. The DNA of the CDR3 is TGTGCCAGTCCGGCGATAGCGCAATACAATGAGCAGTTCTTC.

The CDR3 sequence: CASSRAQGNTEAFF. The CDR3 DNA reads as TGCGCCAGCAGCCGGGCACAGGGGAACACTGAAGCTTTCTTT. The V gene is TRBV5-1, the J gene TRBJ1-1; possibly TRBD1 for D (6 bases). Trimming cost V 4 bases and J 1 base, with 11 bases left between them. The CDR3 contains 14 residues. CDR1 is SGHRS, CDR2 YFSETQ, per germline. Filled out from reference TRBV5-1 and TRBJ1-1, the complete variable domain reads KAGVTQTPRYLIKTRGQQVTLSCSPISGHRSVSWYQQTPGQGLQFLFEYFSETQRNKGNFPGRFSGRQFSNSRSEMNVSTLELGDSALYLCASSRAQGNTEAFFGQGTRLTVV.

This chain uses TRBV9 with TRBJ2-3; 9 bases match TRBD2. V gave up 4 bases and J gave up 14 bases; unmatched junction bases: 20. This CDR3 has 16 amino acids. Germline V lookup: CDR1 SGDLS, CDR2 YYNGEE. CDR3 in DNA: TGTGCCAGCAGCCCCCGTTCGGGCGGGAGGGCCTGGGGCTTGTATTTT. It specifies CASSPRSGGRAWGLYF.

This CDR3 is CASSAGRQQETQYF. The CDR3 coding sequence is TGTGCCAGCAGTGCGGGACGGCAACAAGAGACCCAGTACTTC. V and J are TRBV6-1 and TRBJ2-5; D tentatively fits TRBD1 or TRBD2 (5 bases each). This CDR3 spans 14 amino acids. Between the trimmed V and J ends, which lost 4 bases and 2 bases, there was a span of 11 bases. Looked up from germline, CDR1 is MNHNS and CDR2 is SASEGT.

The chain employs TRBV27 and TRBJ2-7, with 7 bases matching TRBD1. Germline V lookup: CDR1 MNHEY, CDR2 SMNVEV (reference sequence). The CDR3 has 17 residues. V dropped 6 bases and J dropped 2; count of bases not matched to a gene: 16. The DNA for the CDR3 is TGTGCCAGCAGCCCAAGTAGGGGGCGTTCCAAGACCTACGAGCAGTACTTC. Amino acids: CASSPSRGRSKTYEQYF.

This rearrangement joins TRBV6-4 to TRBJ2-1; D is perhaps TRBD1 or TRBD2 (5 bases each). The V and J ends lost 6 bases and 7 bases respectively, with 19 bases between them. The CDR3 extends over 15 amino acids. Germline CDR1 reads MRHNA; CDR2 reads SNTAGT. Here the CDR3 reads CASSERPGTANEQFF. The CDR3 DNA sequence: TGTGCCAGCAGCGAACGTCCAGGGACCGCAAATGAGCAGTTCTTC.

The gene calls are TRBV7-2 and TRBJ2-5; D ambiguous. This CDR3 has 14 amino acids. The V gene lost 0 bases and the J gene lost 2 bases, with 7 bases spanning the gap. The germline V gene encodes CDR1 SGHTA and CDR2 FQGNSA. The CDR3 DNA reads as TGTGCCAGCAGCTTAGCTTCCAGACAAGAGACCCAGTACTTC. It encodes CASSLASRQETQYF.

This sequence joins TRBV9 and TRBJ2-7, with TRBD2 matching 13 bases. Unmatched junction bases numbered 12, after V lost 3 bases and J lost 6 bases. CDR3 length: 17 amino acids. In germline, CDR1 is SGDLS, CDR2 YYNGEE. The CDR3 coding sequence is TGTGCCAGCAGCGCAATTTGGGGACTAGCGGGATTAAGCGAGCAGTACTTC. It yields the protein CASSAIWGLAGLSEQYF.

V is TRBV7-9 and J is TRBJ1-1; D unclear. The ends were cut back, 2 bases at V and 0 bases at J, with 7 bases in the middle. The CDR3 is 14 amino acids. The germline CDR1 and CDR2 sequences are SEHNR and FQNEAQ (reference sequence). DNA of the CDR3: TGTGCCAGCAGCTTAATGGGGTTGAACACTGAAGCTTTCTTT. It codes for CASSLMGLNTEAFF. The variable domain in full, completed from reference TRBV7-9 and TRBJ1-1, reads DTGVSQNPRHKITKRGQNVTFRCDPISEHNRLYWYRQTLGQGPEFLTYFQNEAQLEKSRLLSDRFSAERPKGSFSTLEIQRTEQGDSAMYLCASSLMGLNTEAFFGQGTRLTVV.